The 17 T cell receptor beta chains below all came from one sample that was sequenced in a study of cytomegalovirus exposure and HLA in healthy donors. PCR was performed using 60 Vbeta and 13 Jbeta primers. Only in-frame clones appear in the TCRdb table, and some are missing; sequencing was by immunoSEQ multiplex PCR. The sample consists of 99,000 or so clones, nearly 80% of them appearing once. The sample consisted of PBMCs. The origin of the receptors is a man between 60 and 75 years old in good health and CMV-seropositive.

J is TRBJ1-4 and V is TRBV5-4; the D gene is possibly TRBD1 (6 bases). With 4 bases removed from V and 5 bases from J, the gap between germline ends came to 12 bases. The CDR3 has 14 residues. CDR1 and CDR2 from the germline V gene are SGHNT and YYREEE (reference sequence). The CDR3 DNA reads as TGTGCCAGCAGCCCCGTGAGGGGGAATGAAAAACTGTTTTTT. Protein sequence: CASSPVRGNEKLFF.

DNA of the CDR3: TGTGCCAGCAATTGGGGGCCGAACACCGGGGAGCTGTTTTTT. Translating gives CASNWGPNTGELFF. The chain has TRBV2 and TRBJ2-2; weak D call: TRBD1 (6 bases). The V gene lost 7 bases and the J gene lost 0 bases, with 9 bases spanning the gap. Per germline, CDR1 SNHLY and CDR2 FYNNEI. The CDR3 totals 14 residues.

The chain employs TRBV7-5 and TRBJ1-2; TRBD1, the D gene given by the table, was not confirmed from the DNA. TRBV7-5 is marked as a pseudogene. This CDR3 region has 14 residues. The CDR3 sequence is CVRSLGTANYGYTF. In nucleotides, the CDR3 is TGTGTCAGAAGCTTGGGGACAGCTAACTATGGCTACACCTTC.

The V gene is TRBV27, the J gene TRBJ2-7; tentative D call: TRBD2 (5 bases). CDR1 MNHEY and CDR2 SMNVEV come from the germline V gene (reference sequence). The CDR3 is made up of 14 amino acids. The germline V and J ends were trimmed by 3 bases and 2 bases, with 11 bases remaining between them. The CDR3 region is CASSLRALTYEQYF. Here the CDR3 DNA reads TGTGCCAGCAGTTTGCGGGCCTTAACCTACGAGCAGTACTTC.

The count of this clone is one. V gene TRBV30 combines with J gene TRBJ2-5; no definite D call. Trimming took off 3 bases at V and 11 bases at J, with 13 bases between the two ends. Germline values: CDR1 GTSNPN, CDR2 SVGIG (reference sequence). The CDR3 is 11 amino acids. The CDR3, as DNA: TGTGCCTGGAGCAACGGCCTGACTCAGTACTTC. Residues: CAWSNGLTQYF.

For the CDR3, the DNA is TGTGCCAGCAGCTTAGTCCTACAAGAGACCCAGTACTTC. Translated, it gives CASSLVLQETQYF. The gene calls are TRBV11-3 and TRBJ2-5, with D hard to call. Trimming stripped 1 base from V and 2 bases from J, with 5 bases between. Germline V gene data show CDR1 as SGHNT and CDR2 as YENEEA. This CDR3 is 13 amino acids long.

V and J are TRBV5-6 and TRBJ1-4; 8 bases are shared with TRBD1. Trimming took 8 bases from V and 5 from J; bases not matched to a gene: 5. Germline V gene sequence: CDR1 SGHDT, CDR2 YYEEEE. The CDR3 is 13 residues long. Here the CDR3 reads CASGTGLNEKLFF. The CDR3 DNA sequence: TGTGCCAGTGGGACAGGCCTAAATGAAAAACTGTTTTTT.

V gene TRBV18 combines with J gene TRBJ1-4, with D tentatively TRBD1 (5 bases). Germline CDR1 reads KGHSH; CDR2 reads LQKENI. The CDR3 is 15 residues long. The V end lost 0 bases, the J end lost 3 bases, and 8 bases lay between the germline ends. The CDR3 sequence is CASSPPGGANEKLFF. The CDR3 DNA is TGTGCCAGCTCACCACCCGGGGGAGCTAATGAAAAACTGTTTTTT. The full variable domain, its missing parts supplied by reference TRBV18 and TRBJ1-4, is NAGVMQNPRHLVRRRGQEARLRCSPMKGHSHVYWYRQLPEEGLKFMVYLQKENIIDESGMPKERFSAEFPKEGPSILRIQQVVRGDSAAYFCASSPPGGANEKLFFGSGTQLSVL.

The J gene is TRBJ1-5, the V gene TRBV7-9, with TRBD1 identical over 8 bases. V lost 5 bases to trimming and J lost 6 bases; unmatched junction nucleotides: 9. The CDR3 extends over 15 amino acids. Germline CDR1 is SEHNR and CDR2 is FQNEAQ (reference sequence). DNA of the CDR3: TGTGCCAGCAGCGCGGACAGGGTAGGACCTCAGCCCCAGCATTTT. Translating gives CASSADRVGPQPQHF.

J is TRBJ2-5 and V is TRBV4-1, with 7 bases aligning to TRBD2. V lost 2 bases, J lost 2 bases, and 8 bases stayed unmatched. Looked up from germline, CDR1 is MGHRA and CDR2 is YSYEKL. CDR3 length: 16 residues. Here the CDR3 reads CASSQSPGGHQETQYF. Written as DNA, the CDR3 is TGCGCCAGCAGCCAAAGCCCGGGGGGTCATCAAGAGACCCAGTACTTC.

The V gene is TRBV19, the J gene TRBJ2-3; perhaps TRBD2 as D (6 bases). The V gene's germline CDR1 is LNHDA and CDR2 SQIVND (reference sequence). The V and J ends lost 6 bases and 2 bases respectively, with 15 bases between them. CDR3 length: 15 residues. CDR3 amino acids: CASRQAGGNTDTQYF. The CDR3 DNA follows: TGTGCCAGTAGGCAAGCCGGAGGGAACACAGATACGCAGTATTTT.

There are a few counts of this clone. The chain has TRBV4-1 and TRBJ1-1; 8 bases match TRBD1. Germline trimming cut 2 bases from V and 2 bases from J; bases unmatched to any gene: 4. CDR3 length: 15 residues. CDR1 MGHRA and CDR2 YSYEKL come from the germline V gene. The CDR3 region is CASSQRTGGNTEAFF. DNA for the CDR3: TGCGCCAGCAGCCAACGTACAGGGGGAAACACTGAAGCTTTCTTT.

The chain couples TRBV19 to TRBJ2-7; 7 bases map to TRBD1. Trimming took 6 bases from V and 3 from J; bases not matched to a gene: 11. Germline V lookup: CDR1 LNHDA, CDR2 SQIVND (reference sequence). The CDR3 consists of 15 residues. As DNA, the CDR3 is TGTGCCAGTAGCCCGGGTGGGCAGGGGGTCTACGAGCAGTACTTC. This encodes CASSPGGQGVYEQYF. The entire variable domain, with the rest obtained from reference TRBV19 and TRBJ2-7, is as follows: DGGITQSPKYLFRKEGQNVTLSCEQNLNHDAMYWYRQDPGQGLRLIYYSQIVNDFQKGDIAEGYSVSREKKESFPLTVTSAQKNPTAFYLCASSPGGQGVYEQYFGPGTRLTVT.

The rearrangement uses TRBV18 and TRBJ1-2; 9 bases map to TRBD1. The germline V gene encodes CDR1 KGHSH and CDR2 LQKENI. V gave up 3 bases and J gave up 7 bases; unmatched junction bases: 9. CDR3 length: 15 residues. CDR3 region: CASSPTVTGGPGYTF. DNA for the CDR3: TGTGCCAGCTCACCTACGGTAACAGGGGGCCCTGGCTACACCTTC.

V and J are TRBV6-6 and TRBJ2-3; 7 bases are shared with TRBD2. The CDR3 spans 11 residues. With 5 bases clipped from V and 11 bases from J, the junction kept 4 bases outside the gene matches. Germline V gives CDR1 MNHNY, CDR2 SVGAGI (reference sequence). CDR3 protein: CASSEREEQYF. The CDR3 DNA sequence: TGTGCCAGCAGTGAGCGGGAAGAGCAGTATTTT.

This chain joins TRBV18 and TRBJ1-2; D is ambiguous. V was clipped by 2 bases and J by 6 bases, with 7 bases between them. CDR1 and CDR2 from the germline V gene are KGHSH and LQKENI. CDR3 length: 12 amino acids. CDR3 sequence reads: CASSPSRDGYTF. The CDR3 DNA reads TGTGCCAGCTCACCAAGCCGAGATGGCTACACCTTC.

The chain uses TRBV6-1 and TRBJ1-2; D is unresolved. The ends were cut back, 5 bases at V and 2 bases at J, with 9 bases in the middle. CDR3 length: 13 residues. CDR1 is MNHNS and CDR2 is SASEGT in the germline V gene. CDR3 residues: CASSYTSNYGYTF. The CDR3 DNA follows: TGTGCCAGCAGTTATACATCCAACTATGGCTACACCTTC.